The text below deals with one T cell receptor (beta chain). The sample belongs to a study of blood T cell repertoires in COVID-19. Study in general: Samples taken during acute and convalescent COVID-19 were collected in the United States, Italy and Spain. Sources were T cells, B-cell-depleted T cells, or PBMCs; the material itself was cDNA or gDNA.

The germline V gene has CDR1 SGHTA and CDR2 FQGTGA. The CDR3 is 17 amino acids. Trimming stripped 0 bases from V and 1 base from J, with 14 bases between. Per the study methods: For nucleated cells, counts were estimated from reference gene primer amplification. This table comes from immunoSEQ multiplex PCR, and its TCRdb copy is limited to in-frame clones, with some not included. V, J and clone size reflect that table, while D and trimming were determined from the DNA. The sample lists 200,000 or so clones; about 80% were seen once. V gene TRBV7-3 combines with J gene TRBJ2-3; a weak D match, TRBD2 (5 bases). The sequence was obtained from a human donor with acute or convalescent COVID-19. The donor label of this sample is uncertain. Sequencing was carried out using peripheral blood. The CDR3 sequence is CASSLTFGGRGTDTQYF. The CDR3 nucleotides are TGTGCCAGCAGCTTAACGTTCGGCGGGCGCGGCACAGATACGCAGTATTTT. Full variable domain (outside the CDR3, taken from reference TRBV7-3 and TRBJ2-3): GAGVSQTPSNKVTEKGKYVELRCDPISGHTALYWYRQSLGQGPEFLIYFQGTGAADDSGLPNDRFFAVRPEGSVSTLKIQRTERGDSAVYLCASSLTFGGRGTDTQYFGPGTRLTVL.